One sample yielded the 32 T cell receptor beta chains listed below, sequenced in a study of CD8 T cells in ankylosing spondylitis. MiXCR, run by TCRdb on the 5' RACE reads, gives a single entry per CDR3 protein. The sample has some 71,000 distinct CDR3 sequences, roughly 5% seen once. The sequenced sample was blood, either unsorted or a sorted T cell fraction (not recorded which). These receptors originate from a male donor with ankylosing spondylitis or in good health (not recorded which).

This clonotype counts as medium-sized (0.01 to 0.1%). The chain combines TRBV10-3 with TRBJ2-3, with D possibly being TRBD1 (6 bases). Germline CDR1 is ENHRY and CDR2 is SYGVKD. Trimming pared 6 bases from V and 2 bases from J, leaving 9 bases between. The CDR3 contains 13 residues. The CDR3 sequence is CAIRQGFTDTQYF. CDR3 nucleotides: TGTGCCATCAGACAGGGATTCACAGATACGCAGTATTTT.

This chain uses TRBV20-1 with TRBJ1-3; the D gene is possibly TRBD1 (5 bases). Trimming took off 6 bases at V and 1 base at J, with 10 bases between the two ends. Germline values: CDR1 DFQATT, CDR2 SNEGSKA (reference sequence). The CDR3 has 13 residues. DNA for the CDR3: TGCAGTGCCGCGTCAGGGTCTGGAAACACCATATATTTT. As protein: CSAASGSGNTIYF.

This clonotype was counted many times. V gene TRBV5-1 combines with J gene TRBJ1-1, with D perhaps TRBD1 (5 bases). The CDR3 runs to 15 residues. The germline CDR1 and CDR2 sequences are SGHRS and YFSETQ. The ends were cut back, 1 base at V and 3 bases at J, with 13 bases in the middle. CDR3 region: CASSLYRTGDTEAFF. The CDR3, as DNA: TGCGCCAGCAGCTTGTACAGAACAGGCGACACTGAAGCTTTCTTT.

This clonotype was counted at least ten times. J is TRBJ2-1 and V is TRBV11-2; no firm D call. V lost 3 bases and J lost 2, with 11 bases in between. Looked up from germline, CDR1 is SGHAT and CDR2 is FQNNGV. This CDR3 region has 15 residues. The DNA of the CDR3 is TGTGCCAGCAGCTTGGGCGTGGTTACCTACAATGAGCAGTTCTTC. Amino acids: CASSLGVVTYNEQFF. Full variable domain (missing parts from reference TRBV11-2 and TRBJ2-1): EAGVAQSPRYKIIEKRQSVAFWCNPISGHATLYWYQQILGQGPKLLIQFQNNGVVDDSQLPKDRFSAERLKGVDSTLKIQPAKLEDSAVYLCASSLGVVTYNEQFFGPGTRLTVL.

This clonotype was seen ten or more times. Here the CDR3 DNA reads TGCAGCGTTGCTAGCGGGGGGGCCGAGATTAACATTCAGTACTTC. Protein: CSVASGGAEINIQYF. The rearrangement joins TRBV29-1 to TRBJ2-4, with 12 positions matching TRBD2. The length of the CDR3 is 15 residues. The germline V gene has CDR1 SQVTM and CDR2 ANQGSEA. The junction had 8 bases not matched to a gene; V was cut back by 4 bases and J by 7 bases.

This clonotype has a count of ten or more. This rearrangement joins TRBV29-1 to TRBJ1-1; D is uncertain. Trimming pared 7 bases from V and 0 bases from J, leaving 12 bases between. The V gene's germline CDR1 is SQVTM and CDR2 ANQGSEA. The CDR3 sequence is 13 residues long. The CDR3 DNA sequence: TGCAGCGCAGAAACTGAGTTGAACACTGAAGCTTTCTTT. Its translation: CSAETELNTEAFF.

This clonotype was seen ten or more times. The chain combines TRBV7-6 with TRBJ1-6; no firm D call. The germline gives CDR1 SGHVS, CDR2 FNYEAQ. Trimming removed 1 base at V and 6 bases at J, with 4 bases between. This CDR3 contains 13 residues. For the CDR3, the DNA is TGTGCCAGCAGCTTAGATGTTAATTCACCCCTCCACTTT. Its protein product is CASSLDVNSPLHF.

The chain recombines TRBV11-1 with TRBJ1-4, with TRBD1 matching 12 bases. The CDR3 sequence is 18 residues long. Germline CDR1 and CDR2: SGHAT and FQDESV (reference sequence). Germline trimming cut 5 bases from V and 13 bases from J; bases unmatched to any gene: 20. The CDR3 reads CASSDQIGTGGAEWTLFF. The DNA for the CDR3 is TGTGCCAGCAGCGATCAAATCGGGACAGGGGGCGCGGAGTGGACACTGTTTTTT.

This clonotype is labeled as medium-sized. The CDR3 sequence is CSARTGTKSTDTQYF. The CDR3 DNA follows: TGCAGTGCTAGAACCGGGACTAAAAGCACAGATACGCAGTATTTT. The rearrangement uses TRBV20-1 and TRBJ2-3; TRBD2 matches at 7 bases. The germline V gene encodes CDR1 DFQATT and CDR2 SNEGSKA (reference sequence). The trim removed 2 bases at V and 0 bases at J, leaving 5 bases unmatched. This CDR3 region has 15 residues.

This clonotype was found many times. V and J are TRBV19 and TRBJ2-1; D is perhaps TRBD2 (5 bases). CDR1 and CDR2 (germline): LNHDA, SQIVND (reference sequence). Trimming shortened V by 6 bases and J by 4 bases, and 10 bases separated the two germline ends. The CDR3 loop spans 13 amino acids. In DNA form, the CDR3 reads TGTGCCAGTAGGGAGGCCAGATACAATGAGCAGTTCTTC. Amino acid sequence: CASREARYNEQFF.

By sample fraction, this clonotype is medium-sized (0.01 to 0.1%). The CDR3 nucleotides read TGTGCCACCGGGGGGGGGGGCAACGAGCAGTACTTC. Protein product: CATGGGGNEQYF. The chain has TRBV25-1 and TRBJ2-7; 8 bases are shared with TRBD2. Germline V gene data show CDR1 as MGHDK and CDR2 as SYGVNS. The CDR3 covers 12 residues. J was trimmed by 5 bases and V by 10 bases; bases with no gene match: 7.

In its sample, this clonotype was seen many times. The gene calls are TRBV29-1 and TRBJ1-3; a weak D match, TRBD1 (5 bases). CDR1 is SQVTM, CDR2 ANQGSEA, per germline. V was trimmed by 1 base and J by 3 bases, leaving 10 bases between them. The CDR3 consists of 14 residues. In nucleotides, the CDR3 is TGCAGCGTTGAAGGGGTAGGGGTTGGAAACACCATATATTTT. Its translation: CSVEGVGVGNTIYF. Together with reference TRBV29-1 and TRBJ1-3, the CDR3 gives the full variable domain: SAVISQKPSRDICQRGTSLTIQCQVDSQVTMMFWYRQQPGQSLTLIATANQGSEATYESGFVIDKFPISRPNLTFSTLTVSNMSPEDSSIYLCSVEGVGVGNTIYFGEGSWLTVV.

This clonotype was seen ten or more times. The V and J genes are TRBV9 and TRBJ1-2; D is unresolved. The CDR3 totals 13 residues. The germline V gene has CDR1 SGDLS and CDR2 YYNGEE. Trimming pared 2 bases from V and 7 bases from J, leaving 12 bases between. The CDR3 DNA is TGTGCCAGCAGCGTTGGCAGTGGCGTTGGCTACACCTTC. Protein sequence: CASSVGSGVGYTF.

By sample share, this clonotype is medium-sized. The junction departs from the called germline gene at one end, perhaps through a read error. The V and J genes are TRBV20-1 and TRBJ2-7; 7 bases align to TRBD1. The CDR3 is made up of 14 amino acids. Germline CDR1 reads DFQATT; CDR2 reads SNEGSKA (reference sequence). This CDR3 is CSARGGAGINEQYF. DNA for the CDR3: TGCAGTGCGAGAGGGGGCGCCGGGATCAACGAGCAGTACTTC.

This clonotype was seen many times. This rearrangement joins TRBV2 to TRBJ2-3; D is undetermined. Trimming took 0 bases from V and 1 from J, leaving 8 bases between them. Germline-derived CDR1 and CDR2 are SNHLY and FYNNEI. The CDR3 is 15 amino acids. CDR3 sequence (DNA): TGTGCCAGCAGTGAAGCGCTACAACGCACAGATACGCAGTATTTT. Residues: CASSEALQRTDTQYF.

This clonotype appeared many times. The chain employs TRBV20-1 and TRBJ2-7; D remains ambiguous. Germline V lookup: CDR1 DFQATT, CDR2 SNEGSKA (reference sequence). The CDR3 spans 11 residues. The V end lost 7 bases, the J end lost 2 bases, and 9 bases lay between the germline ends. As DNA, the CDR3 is TGCAGTGTCGTAGTCACCTACGAGCAGTACTTC. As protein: CSVVVTYEQYF.

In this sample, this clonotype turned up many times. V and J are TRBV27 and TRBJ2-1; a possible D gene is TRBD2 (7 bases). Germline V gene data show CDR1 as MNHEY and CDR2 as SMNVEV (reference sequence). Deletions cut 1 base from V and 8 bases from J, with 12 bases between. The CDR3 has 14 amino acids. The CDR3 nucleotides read TGTGCCAGCAGTTTATTACAGGGAGGGGATGAGCAGTTCTTC. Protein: CASSLLQGGDEQFF.

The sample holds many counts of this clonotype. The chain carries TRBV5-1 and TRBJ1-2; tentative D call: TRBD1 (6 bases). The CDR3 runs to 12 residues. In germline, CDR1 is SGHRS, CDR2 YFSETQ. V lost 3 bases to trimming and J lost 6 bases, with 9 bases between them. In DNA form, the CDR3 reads TGCGCCAGCAGCTGGGACACGGATGGCTACACCTTC. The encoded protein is CASSWDTDGYTF.

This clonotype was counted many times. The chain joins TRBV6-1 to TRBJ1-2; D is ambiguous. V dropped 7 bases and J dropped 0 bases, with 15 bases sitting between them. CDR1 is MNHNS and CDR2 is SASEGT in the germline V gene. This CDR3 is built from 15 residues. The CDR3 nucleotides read TGTGCCAGCAATACGGACCCGGCGACTAACTATGGCTACACCTTC. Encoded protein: CASNTDPATNYGYTF.

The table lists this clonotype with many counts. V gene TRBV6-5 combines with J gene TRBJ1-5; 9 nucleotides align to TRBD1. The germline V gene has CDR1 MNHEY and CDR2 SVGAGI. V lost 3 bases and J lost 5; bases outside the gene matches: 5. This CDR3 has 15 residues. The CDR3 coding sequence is TGTGCCAGCAGTTATGGACAGGGGAGTGATCAGCCCCAGCATTTT. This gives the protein CASSYGQGSDQPQHF.

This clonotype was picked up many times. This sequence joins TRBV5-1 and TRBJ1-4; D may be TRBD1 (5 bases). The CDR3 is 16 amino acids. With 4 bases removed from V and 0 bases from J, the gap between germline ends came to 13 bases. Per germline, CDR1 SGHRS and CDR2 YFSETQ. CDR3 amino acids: CASSQMGGTTNEKLFF. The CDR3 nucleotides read TGCGCCAGCAGCCAAATGGGGGGTACAACTAATGAAAAACTGTTTTTT.

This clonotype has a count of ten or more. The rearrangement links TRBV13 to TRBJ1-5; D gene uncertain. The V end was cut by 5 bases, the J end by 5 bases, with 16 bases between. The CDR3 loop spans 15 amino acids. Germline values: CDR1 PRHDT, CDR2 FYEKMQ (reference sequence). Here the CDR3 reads CASSAGPTEDQPQHF. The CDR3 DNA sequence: TGTGCCAGCAGCGCCGGACCCACTGAGGATCAGCCCCAGCATTTT. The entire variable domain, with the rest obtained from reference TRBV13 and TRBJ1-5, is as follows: AAGVIQSPRHLIKEKRETATLKCYPIPRHDTVYWYQQGPGQDPQFLISFYEKMQSDKGSIPDRFSAQQFSDYHSELNMSSLELGDSALYFCASSAGPTEDQPQHFGDGTRLSIL.

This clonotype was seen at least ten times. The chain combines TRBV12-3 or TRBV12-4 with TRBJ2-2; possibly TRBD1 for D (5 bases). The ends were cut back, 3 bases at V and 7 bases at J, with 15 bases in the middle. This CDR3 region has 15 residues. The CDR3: CASSFSRNTGGELFF. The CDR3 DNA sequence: TGTGCCAGCAGTTTCAGCAGGAATACAGGCGGGGAGCTGTTTTTT.

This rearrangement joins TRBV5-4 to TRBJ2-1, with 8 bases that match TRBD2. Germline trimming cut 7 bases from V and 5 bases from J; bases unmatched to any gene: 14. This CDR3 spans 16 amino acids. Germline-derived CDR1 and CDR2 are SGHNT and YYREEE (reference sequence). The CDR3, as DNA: TGTGCCAGCGGGGGCGGACTAGCCGGGCGGGACAATGAGCAGTTCTTC. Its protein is CASGGGLAGRDNEQFF.

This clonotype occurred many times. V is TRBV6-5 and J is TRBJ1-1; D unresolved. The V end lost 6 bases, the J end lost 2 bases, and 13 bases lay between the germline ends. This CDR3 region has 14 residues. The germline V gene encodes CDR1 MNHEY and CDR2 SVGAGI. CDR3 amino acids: CASRLDASNTEAFF. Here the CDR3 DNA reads TGTGCCAGCAGGCTGGACGCGAGTAACACTGAAGCTTTCTTT.

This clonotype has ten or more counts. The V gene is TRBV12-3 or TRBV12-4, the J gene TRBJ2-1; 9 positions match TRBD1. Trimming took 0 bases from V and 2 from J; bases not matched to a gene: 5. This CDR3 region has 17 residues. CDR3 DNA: TGTGCCAGCAGTTTAGCGTGGAGACAGGGGGCCTACAATGAGCAGTTCTTC. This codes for CASSLAWRQGAYNEQFF.

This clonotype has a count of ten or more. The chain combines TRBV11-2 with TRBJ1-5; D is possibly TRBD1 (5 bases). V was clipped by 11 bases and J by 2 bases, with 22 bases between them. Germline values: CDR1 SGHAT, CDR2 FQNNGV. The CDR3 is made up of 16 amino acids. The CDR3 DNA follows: TGTGCCGAACAGGAGCGCTCACTTTTGGGCAATCAGCCCCAGCATTTT. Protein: CAEQERSLLGNQPQHF.

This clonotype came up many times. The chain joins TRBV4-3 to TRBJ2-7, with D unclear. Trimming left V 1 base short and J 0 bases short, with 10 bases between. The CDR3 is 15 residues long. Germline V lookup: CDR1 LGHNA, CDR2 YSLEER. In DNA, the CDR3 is TGCGCCAGCAGCCAAGGAATTGGCTCCTCCTACGAGCAGTACTTC. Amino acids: CASSQGIGSSYEQYF.

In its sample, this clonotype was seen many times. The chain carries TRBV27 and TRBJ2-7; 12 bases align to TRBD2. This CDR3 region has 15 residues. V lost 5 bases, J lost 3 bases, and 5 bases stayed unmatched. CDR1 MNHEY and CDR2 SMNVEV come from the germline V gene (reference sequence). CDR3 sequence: CASSRLAGELYEQYF. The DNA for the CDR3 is TGTGCCAGCAGTAGACTAGCGGGGGAGCTCTACGAGCAGTACTTC.

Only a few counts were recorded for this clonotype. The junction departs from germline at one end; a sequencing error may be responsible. Here the CDR3 DNA reads TGTGCCAGCTGTTTGAGTGGGGTGCTAGCGGGGGGACTTCAAGAGACCCAGTACTTC. Its protein is CASCLSGVLAGGLQETQYF. This chain uses TRBV12-3 or TRBV12-4 with TRBJ2-5; 11 bases align to TRBD2. The CDR3 contains 19 residues.

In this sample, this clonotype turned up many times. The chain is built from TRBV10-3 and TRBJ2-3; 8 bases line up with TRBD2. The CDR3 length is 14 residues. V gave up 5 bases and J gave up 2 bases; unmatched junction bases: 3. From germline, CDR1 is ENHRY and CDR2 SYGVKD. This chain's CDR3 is CAISSGGHTDTQYF. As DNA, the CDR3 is TGTGCCATCAGTAGCGGGGGACACACAGATACGCAGTATTTT.

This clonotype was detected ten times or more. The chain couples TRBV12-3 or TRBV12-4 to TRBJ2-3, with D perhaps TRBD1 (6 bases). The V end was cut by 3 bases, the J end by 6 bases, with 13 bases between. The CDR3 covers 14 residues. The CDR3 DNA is TGTGCCAGCAGTTTGGGGGCTATTGTCGATACGCAGTATTTT. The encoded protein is CASSLGAIVDTQYF.